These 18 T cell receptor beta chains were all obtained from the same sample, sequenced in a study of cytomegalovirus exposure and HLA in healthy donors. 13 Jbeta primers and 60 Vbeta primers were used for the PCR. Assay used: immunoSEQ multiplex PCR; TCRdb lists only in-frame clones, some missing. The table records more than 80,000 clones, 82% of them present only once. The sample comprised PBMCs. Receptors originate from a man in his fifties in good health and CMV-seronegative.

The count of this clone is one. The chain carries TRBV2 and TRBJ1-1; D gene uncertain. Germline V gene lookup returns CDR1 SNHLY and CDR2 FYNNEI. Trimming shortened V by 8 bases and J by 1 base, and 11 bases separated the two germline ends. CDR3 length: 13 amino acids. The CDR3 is CASRGEGNTEAFF. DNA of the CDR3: TGTGCCAGCCGGGGAGAAGGGAACACTGAAGCTTTCTTT. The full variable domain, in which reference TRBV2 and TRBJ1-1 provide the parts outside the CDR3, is EPEVTQTPSHQVTQMGQEVILRCVPISNHLYFYWYRQILGQKVEFLVSFYNNEISEKSEIFDDQFSVERPDGSNFTLKIRSTKLEDSAMYFCASRGEGNTEAFFGQGTRLTVV.

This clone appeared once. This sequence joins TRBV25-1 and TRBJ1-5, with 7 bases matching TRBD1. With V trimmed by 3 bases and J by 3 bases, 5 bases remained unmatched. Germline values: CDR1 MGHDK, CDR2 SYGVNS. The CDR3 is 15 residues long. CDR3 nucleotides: TGTGCCAGCAGTGATTGGGACAGTTACAATCAGCCCCAGCATTTT. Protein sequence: CASSDWDSYNQPQHF.

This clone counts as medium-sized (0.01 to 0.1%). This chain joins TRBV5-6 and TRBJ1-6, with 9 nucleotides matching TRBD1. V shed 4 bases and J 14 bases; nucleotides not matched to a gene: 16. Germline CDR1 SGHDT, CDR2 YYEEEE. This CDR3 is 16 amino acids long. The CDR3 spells CASSATGTGSSPTLHF. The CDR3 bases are TGTGCCAGCAGCGCCACAGGGACAGGGTCATCCCCCACCCTCCACTTT.

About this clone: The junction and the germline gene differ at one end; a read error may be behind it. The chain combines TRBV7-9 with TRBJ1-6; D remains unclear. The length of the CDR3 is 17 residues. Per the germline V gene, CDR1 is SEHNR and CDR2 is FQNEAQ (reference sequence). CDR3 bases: TGTTCCAGCAGCCCGGGCGAGGGAAGCTCCTATAATTCACCCCTCCACTTT. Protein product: CSSSPGEGSSYNSPLHF.

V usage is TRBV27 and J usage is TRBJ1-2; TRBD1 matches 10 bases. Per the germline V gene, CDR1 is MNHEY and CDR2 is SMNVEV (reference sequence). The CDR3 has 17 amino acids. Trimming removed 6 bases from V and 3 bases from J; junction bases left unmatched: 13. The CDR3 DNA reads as TGTGCCAGCAGCGAGGACAGGGGGGCCGGCTCGGACTATGGCTACACCTTC. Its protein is CASSEDRGAGSDYGYTF.

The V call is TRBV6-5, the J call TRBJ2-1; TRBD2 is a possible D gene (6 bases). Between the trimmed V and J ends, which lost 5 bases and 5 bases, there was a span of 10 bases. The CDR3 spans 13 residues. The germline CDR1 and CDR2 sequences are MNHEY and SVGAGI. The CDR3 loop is CASSPGRHNEQFF. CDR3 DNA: TGTGCCAGCAGTCCCGGGAGACACAATGAGCAGTTCTTC.

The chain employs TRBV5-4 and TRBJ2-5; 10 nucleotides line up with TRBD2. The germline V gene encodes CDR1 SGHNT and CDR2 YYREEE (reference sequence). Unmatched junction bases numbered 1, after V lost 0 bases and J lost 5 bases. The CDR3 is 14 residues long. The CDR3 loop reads CASSLASGGETQYF. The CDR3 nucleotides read TGTGCCAGCAGCTTGGCTAGCGGGGGTGAGACCCAGTACTTC. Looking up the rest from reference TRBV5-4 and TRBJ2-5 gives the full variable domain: ETGVTQSPTHLIKTRGQQVTLRCSSQSGHNTVSWYQQALGQGPQFIFQYYREEENGRGNFPPRFSGLQFPNYSSELNVNALELDDSALYLCASSLASGGETQYFGPGTRLLVL.

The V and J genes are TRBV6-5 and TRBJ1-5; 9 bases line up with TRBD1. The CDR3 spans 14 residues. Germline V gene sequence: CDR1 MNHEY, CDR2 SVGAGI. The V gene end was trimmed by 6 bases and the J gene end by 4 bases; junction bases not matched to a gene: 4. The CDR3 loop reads CASSRQGGNQPQHF. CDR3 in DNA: TGTGCCAGCAGCAGACAGGGGGGGAATCAGCCCCAGCATTTT.

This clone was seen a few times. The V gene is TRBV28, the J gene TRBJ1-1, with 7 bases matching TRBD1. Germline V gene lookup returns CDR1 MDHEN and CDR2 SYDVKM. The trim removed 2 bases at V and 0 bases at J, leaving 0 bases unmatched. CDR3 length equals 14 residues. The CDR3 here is CASSLGTVNTEAFF. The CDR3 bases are TGTGCCAGCAGTTTAGGGACAGTGAACACTGAAGCTTTCTTT.

CDR3 amino acids: CASSPGPGGEITEAFF. The CDR3 bases are TGTGCCAGCAGTCCCGGACCCGGGGGAGAAATCACTGAAGCTTTCTTT. J is TRBJ1-1 and V is TRBV6-6; possible D gene TRBD1, 5 bases. The germline V gene encodes CDR1 MNHNY and CDR2 SVGAGI (reference sequence). V was clipped by 5 bases and J by 4 bases, with 20 bases between them. There are 16 residues in the CDR3.

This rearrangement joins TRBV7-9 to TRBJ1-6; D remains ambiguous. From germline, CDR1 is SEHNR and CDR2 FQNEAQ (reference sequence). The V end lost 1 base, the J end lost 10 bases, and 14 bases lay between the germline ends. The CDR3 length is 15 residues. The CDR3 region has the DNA TGTGCCAGCAGCTTAGAATCAGTCAGAAACTCACCCCTCCACTTT. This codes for CASSLESVRNSPLHF.

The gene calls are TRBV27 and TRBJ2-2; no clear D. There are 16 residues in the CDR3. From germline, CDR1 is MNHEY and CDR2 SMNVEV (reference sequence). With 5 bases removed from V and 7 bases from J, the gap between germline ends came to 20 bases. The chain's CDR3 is CASSDQFQDYGGELFF. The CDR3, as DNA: TGTGCCAGCAGTGATCAATTTCAGGATTATGGCGGGGAGCTGTTTTTT.

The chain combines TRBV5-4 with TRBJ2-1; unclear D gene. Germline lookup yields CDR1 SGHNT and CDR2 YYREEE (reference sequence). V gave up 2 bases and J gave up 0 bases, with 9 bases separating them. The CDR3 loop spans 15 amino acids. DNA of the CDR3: TGTGCCAGCAGCTTTAAAACCAGCTCCTACAATGAGCAGTTCTTC. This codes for CASSFKTSSYNEQFF.

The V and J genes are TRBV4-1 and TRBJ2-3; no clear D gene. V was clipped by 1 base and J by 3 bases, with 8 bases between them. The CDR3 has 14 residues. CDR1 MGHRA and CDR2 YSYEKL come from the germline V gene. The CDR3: CASSQAPRTDTQYF. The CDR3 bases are TGCGCCAGCAGCCAAGCCCCCCGGACAGATACGCAGTATTTT.

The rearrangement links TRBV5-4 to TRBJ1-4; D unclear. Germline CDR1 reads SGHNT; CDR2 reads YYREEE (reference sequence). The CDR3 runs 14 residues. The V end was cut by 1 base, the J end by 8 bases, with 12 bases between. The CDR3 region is CASSLSRVGEKLFF. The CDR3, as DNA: TGTGCCAGCAGCTTGTCACGAGTGGGCGAAAAACTGTTTTTT.

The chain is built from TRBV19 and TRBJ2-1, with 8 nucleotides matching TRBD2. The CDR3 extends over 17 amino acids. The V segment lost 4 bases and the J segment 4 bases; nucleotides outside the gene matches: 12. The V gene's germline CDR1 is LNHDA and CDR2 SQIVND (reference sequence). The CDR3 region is CASSTIDGGGKYNEQFF. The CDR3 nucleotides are TGTGCCAGTAGTACCATTGATGGCGGGGGGAAATACAATGAGCAGTTCTTC.

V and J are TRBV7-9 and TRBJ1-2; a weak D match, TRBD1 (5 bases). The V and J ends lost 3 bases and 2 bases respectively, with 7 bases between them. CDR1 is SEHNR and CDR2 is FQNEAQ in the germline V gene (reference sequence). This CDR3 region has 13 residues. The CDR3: CASSFTGNYGYTF. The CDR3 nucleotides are TGTGCCAGCAGCTTTACAGGAAACTATGGCTACACCTTC.

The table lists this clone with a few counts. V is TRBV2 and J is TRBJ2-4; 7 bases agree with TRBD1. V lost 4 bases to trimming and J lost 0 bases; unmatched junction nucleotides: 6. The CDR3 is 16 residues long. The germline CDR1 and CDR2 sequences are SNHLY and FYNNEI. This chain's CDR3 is CASSGDSRLAKNIQYF. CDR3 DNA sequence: TGTGCCAGCAGTGGGGACAGTCGACTAGCCAAAAACATTCAGTACTTC.